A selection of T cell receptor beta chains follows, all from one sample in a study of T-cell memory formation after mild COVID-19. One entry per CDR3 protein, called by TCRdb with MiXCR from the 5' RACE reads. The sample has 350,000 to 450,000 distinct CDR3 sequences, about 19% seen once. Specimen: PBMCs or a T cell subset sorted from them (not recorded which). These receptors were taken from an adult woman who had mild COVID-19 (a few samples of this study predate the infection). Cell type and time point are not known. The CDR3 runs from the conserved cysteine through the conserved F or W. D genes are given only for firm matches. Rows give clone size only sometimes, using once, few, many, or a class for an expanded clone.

TGTGCAAGCAGCTTACCACCGGGGGGGAGAACTGAAGCTTTCTTT | CASSLPPGGRTEAFF | TRBV7-8 | 15 | TRBJ1-1 | NA | NA
TGCAGTGCTAGAGGAGCCGGGTTGGGCAATCAGCCCCAGCATTTT | CSARGAGLGNQPQHF | TRBV20-1 | 15 | TRBJ1-5 | NA | NA
TGTGCCAGCAGGGACAATGCCAACACTGAAGCTTTCTTT | CASRDNANTEAFF | TRBV6-1 | 13 | TRBJ1-1 | NA | NA
TGTGCCAGCAGCTTACGACAGGGGTTAGAGACCCAGTACTTC | CASSLRQGLETQYF | TRBV7-9 | 14 | TRBJ2-5 | few | TRBD1
TGTGCCAGCAGCCCGAACAGGGGCGCTGAAGCTTTCTTT | CASSPNRGAEAFF | TRBV9 | 13 | TRBJ1-1 | few | TRBD1
TGTGCCAGCAGGCCCAGGGGTGGGAACACCGGGGAGCTGTTTTTT | CASRPRGGNTGELFF | TRBV6-5 | 15 | TRBJ2-2 | few | NA
TGTGCCAGCAGCTTAGTTCCCAGTCACTACGAGCAGTACTTC | CASSLVPSHYEQYF | TRBV7-6 | 14 | TRBJ2-7 | NA | NA
TGTGCCAGCAGGGGACTTTGGGAACTGTTTTTT | CASRGLWELFF | TRBV2 | 11 | TRBJ1-4 | few | NA
TGTGCCAGCAGTTCAAGCGGGGGGGCCTTATCGGATACGCAGTATTTT | CASSSSGGALSDTQYF | TRBV12-3/TRBV12-4 | 16 | TRBJ2-3 | few | TRBD2
TGTGCCAGCAGCTTAGTAGGGGGGAGGCGGGAGCAGTACTTC | CASSLVGGRREQYF | TRBV7-2 | 14 | TRBJ2-7 | many | NA
TGTGCCAGCAGCGGAAGCCAGACTTCTGGGGCCAACGTCCTGACTTTC | CASSGSQTSGANVLTF | TRBV7-3 | 16 | TRBJ2-6 | NA | NA
TGTGCCAGCATCCTGGACCGTAACCGTGAAGCTTTCTTT | CASILDRNREAFF | TRBV12-3/TRBV12-4 | 13 | TRBJ1-1 | NA | NA
TGTGCCAGCAGCTCGTCGGTAGCTGGAAACACCATATATTTT | CASSSSVAGNTIYF | TRBV7-2 | 14 | TRBJ1-3 | few | NA
TGCAGTGCTAACCTCAGGGCACACTCCTACGAGCAGTACTTC | CSANLRAHSYEQYF | TRBV20-1 | 14 | TRBJ2-7 | NA | NA
TGTGCCAGCAGCGTAGACGCGGGGGGGCGAAATGAGCAGTTCTTC | CASSVDAGGRNEQFF | TRBV9 | 15 | TRBJ2-1 | few | TRBD2
TGTGCCAGCAGCCGATTTGCGGGGGGGATCACAGATACGCAGTATTTT | CASSRFAGGITDTQYF | TRBV2 | 16 | TRBJ2-3 | NA | TRBD2
TGTGCCAGCACCCTCCATGGACAGAACTATGGCTACACCTTC | CASTLHGQNYGYTF | TRBV7-2 | 14 | TRBJ1-2 | few | NA
TGCGCCAGCAGACTCCGGGACAGGTCTAGCACAGATACGCAGTATTTT | CASRLRDRSSTDTQYF | TRBV4-1 | 16 | TRBJ2-3 | few | TRBD1
TGTGCCAGCAGCCAAGAACAGGGACAGGGCTACACCTTC | CASSQEQGQGYTF | TRBV3-1 | 13 | TRBJ1-2 | NA | TRBD1
TGTGCCAGCAGCTTATTAGGAGCGGGAGGGCCGAACACCGGGGAGCTGTTTTTT | CASSLLGAGGPNTGELFF | TRBV7-3 | 18 | TRBJ2-2 | NA | TRBD2
TGTGCCAGCAGCTTGGGGACAGGGGATTCCGAGACCCAGTACTTC | CASSLGTGDSETQYF | TRBV5-5 | 15 | TRBJ2-5 | few | TRBD1
TGCGCCAGCAGCTTAGCCGGGACTAGCGGGAGTGCCGGGGAGCTGTTTTTT | CASSLAGTSGSAGELFF | TRBV5-1 | 17 | TRBJ2-2 | NA | TRBD2
TGTGCCAGCAGCTTAGGCGGTGGCCGAGAGCAGTTCTTC | CASSLGGGREQFF | TRBV7-2 | 13 | TRBJ2-1 | NA | NA
TGCAGCCCACAGGGACTAGCGGGAGTTGAGCAGTTCTTC | CSPQGLAGVEQFF | TRBV29-1 | 13 | TRBJ2-1 | NA | TRBD2
TGCAGCGTTGACGTGATAAGACTAGCGGGAGGGCCGGCAGATACGCAGTATTTT | CSVDVIRLAGGPADTQYF | TRBV29-1 | 18 | TRBJ2-3 | NA | TRBD2
TGTGCCAGCAGTGCAGGCAACTCCAATCAGCCCCAGCATTTT | CASSAGNSNQPQHF | TRBV6-6 | 14 | TRBJ1-5 | NA | NA
TGTGCCAGCAGTTGGACAGGGGTAGCCTACGAGCAGTACTTC | CASSWTGVAYEQYF | TRBV7-8 | 14 | TRBJ2-7 | few | TRBD1
TGTGCCAGCAGCGCCCAGGCTGCCTACGAGCAGTACTTC | CASSAQAAYEQYF | TRBV7-9 | 13 | TRBJ2-7 | NA | NA
TGTGCCAGCAGCTTAGGGGGGCTCTTCCAGTTCTTC | CASSLGGLFQFF | TRBV7-8 | 12 | TRBJ2-1 | NA | NA
TGTGCCAGCAGTCAAGTCCGGGGCACTGAAGCTTTCTTT | CASSQVRGTEAFF | TRBV6-5 | 13 | TRBJ1-1 | few | NA
TGCGCCAGCAGCTCACAGACAGGGTATGAGCAGTTCTTC | CASSSQTGYEQFF | TRBV5-1 | 13 | TRBJ2-1 | few | TRBD1
TGTGCCAGTAGTGACAGGGGATATAGCAATCAGCCCCAGCATTTT | CASSDRGYSNQPQHF | TRBV19 | 15 | TRBJ1-5 | few | TRBD1
TGTGCCAGCAGCGTACGAGTAGGGAGATCTTATGGCTACACCTTC | CASSVRVGRSYGYTF | TRBV9 | 15 | TRBJ1-2 | few | NA
TGTGCCAGCAGGACGATCGACTCCTACGAGCAGTACTTC | CASRTIDSYEQYF | TRBV28 | 13 | TRBJ2-7 | NA | NA
TGCAGTGCTAGAGAGTACAGTGGTTCGTACACAGATACGCAGTATTTT | CSAREYSGSYTDTQYF | TRBV20-1 | 16 | TRBJ2-3 | NA | NA
TGTGCCAGCAGCTTAGCCGTCCGCGATGAGCAGTTCTTC | CASSLAVRDEQFF | TRBV7-9 | 13 | TRBJ2-1 | many | NA
TGTGCCAGCAGTGAAGCAAGAGCGCGTGGTGTCTACGAGCAGTACTTC | CASSEARARGVYEQYF | TRBV6-1 | 16 | TRBJ2-7 | NA | NA
TGTGCCAGCAGCCCGGAGGTCGGACAGGGCGATTTCTACGAGCAGTACTTC | CASSPEVGQGDFYEQYF | TRBV11-2 | 17 | TRBJ2-7 | few | TRBD1
TGCGCCAGCAGCCCCGCTGAACGCAGCTACGAGCAGTACTTC | CASSPAERSYEQYF | TRBV5-1 | 14 | TRBJ2-7 | few | NA
TGTGCCAGCAGTCCTCCGGGACGGATTAATCAGCCCCAGCATTTT | CASSPPGRINQPQHF | TRBV12-3/TRBV12-4 | 15 | TRBJ1-5 | NA | NA
TGTGCCAGCAGCCCCCTCAGCGGGTATGGCTACACCTTC | CASSPLSGYGYTF | TRBV7-9 | 13 | TRBJ1-2 | few | NA
TGTGCCAGCAGTACCACCGCCCATCGCACAGATACGCAGTATTTT | CASSTTAHRTDTQYF | TRBV6-2/TRBV6-3 | 15 | TRBJ2-3 | many | NA
TGTGCCAGCAGCTCTTCAGCGGCCAGGGGCGAAAATTCACCCCTCCACTTT | CASSSSAARGENSPLHF | TRBV7-9 | 17 | TRBJ1-6 | few | NA